One and the same sample provided the 4 T cell receptor beta chains below, sequenced in a study of cytomegalovirus exposure and HLA in healthy donors. The PCR made use of 60 Vbeta and 13 Jbeta primers. Only in-frame clones appear in the TCRdb table, and some are missing; sequencing was by immunoSEQ multiplex PCR. The data contain 130,000 to 150,000 clones, approximately 78% of them singletons. Sequenced sample: PBMCs. The source of these receptors is a woman aged 18-29 years in good health and CMV-seropositive.

The chain combines TRBV2 with TRBJ2-2, with D perhaps matching TRBD1 (5 bases). The germline V and J ends were trimmed by 6 bases and 5 bases, with 10 bases remaining between them. Germline V gene data show CDR1 as SNHLY and CDR2 as FYNNEI. The CDR3 contains 13 residues. In nucleotides, the CDR3 is TGTGCCAGCAGGGACACGACAACCGGGGAGCTGTTTTTT. This translates into CASRDTTTGELFF. The full variable domain, completed using reference TRBV2 and TRBJ2-2, is EPEVTQTPSHQVTQMGQEVILRCVPISNHLYFYWYRQILGQKVEFLVSFYNNEISEKSEIFDDQFSVERPDGSNFTLKIRSTKLEDSAMYFCASRDTTTGELFFGEGSRLTVL.

V and J are TRBV5-1 and TRBJ2-5, with 7 bases aligning to TRBD1. In germline, CDR1 is SGHRS, CDR2 YFSETQ. The CDR3 loop spans 14 amino acids. J was trimmed by 3 bases and V by 4 bases; bases with no gene match: 6. CDR3 sequence reads: CASSLQGIKETQYF. Written as DNA, the CDR3 is TGCGCCAGCAGCCTACAGGGGATCAAAGAGACCCAGTACTTC.

The genes are TRBV10-2 and TRBJ1-1; perhaps TRBD1 as D (6 bases). Trimming took off 6 bases at V and 6 bases at J, with 14 bases between the two ends. Per the germline V gene, CDR1 is WSHSY and CDR2 is SAAADI. CDR3 length equals 13 residues. CDR3 in amino acids: CASRGGGAAEAFF. Written as DNA, the CDR3 is TGCGCCAGCAGGGGCGGGGGGGCGGCTGAAGCTTTCTTT.

This sequence joins TRBV7-9 and TRBJ1-2; a weak D match, TRBD1 (5 bases). Germline V gene sequence: CDR1 SEHNR, CDR2 FQNEAQ (reference sequence). The CDR3 loop spans 14 amino acids. V shed 3 bases and J shed 4 bases, with 12 bases lying between them. DNA for the CDR3: TGTGCCAGCAGCTTTGGCCAGGGAAGCTATGGCTACACCTTC. Protein sequence: CASSFGQGSYGYTF.